The table lists the clone carrying this TCR beta chain with a few counts. No antigen is known for it. Mismatch with germline at one junction end may stem from a read error. This entry is derived from a study of CD8 T cells in ankylosing spondylitis. Construction of TCR beta libraries was performed using quantitative 5'-RACE with molecular barcodes. Each CDR3 protein gets one entry after TCRdb re-called the 5' RACE reads with MiXCR. This table holds more than 650,000 distinct CDR3 sequences, about 10% found once. General study findings and limits: Researchers reportedly found disease-linked clones significantly enriched in matched ankylosing spondylitis synovial fluid. One TCR beta motif, made up of eight highly homologous variants, appeared characteristic of ankylosing spondylitis blood.

Sequenced sample: blood, either unsorted or a sorted T cell fraction (not recorded which). The sequence came from a male donor with ankylosing spondylitis.

The CDR3 nucleotides read TGTGCCAGCAACCAAGGGACAGAAAAAGGCTATGGCTACACCTTC. Translated: CASNQGTEKGYGYTF. The gene calls are TRBV4-2 and TRBJ1-2; 7 positions match TRBD1. The germline CDR1 and CDR2 sequences are LGHNA and YNFKEQ. The CDR3 sequence is 15 residues long.